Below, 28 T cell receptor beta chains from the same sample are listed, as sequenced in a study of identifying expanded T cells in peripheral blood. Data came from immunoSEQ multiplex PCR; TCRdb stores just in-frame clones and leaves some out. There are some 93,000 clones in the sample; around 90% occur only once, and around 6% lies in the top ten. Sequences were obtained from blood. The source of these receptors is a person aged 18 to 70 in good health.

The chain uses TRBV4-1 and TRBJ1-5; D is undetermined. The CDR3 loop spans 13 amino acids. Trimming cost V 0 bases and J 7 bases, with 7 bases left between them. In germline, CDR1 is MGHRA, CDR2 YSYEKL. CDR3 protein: CASSQDGNQPQHF. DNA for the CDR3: TGCGCCAGCAGCCAAGACGGGAACCAGCCCCAGCATTTT.

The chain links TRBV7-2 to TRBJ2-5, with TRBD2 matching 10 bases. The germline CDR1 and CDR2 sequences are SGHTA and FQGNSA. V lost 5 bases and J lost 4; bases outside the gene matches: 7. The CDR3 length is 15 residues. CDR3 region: CASSPKAGGRETQYF. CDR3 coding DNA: TGTGCCAGCAGCCCCAAAGCGGGAGGGCGAGAGACCCAGTACTTC.

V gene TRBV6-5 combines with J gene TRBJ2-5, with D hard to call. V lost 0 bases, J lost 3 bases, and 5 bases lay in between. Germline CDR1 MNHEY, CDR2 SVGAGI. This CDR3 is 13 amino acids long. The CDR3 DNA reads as TGTGCCAGCAGTTACTCGGTTAAAGAGACCCAGTACTTC. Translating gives CASSYSVKETQYF.

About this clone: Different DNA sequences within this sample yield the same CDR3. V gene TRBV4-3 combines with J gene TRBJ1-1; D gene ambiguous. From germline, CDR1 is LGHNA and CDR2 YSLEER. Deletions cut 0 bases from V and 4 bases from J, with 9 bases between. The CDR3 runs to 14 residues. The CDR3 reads CASSQDRGGTEAFF. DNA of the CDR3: TGCGCCAGCAGCCAAGATCGGGGAGGCACTGAAGCTTTCTTT.

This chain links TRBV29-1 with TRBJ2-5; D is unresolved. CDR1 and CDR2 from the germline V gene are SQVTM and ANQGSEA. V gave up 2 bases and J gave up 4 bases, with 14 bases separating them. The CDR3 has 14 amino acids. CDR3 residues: CSVEWVGFRETQYF. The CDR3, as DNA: TGCAGCGTTGAATGGGTCGGCTTCCGAGAGACCCAGTACTTC.

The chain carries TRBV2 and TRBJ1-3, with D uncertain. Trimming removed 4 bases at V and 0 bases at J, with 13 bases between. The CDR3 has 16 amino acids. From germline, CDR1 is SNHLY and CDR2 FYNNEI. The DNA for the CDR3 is TGTGCCAGCAGTGTTGGGGATGGAGGCTCTGGAAACACCATATATTTT. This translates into CASSVGDGGSGNTIYF.

For the CDR3, the DNA is TGTGCCAGCTCACTCTCGACTTACGACAGGGAGAACACTGAAGCTTTCTTT. Amino acid sequence: CASSLSTYDRENTEAFF. The chain has TRBV18 and TRBJ1-1; 7 positions agree with TRBD1. The CDR3 runs 17 residues. The ends lost 4 bases at V and 1 base at J; junction bases unmatched: 12. Looked up from germline, CDR1 is KGHSH and CDR2 is LQKENI.

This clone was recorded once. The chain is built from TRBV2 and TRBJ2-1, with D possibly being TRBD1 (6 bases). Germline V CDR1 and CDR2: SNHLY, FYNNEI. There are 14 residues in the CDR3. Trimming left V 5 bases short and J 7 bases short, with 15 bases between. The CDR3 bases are TGTGCCAGCAGTTGGCAGGGGTCGAGGAATGAGCAGTTCTTC. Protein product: CASSWQGSRNEQFF.

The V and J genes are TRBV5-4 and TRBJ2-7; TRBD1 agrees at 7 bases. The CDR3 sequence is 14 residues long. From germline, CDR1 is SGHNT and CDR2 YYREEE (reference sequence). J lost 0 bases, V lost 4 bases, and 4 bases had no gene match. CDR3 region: CASSPRDSSYEQYF. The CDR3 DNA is TGTGCCAGCAGCCCCCGGGACAGCTCCTACGAGCAGTACTTC.

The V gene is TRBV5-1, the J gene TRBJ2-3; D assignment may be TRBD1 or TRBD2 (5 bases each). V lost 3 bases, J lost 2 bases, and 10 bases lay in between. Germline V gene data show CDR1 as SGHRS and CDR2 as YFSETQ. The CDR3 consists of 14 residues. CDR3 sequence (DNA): TGCGCCAGCAGCTCCGGGACCAACACAGATACGCAGTATTTT. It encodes CASSSGTNTDTQYF.

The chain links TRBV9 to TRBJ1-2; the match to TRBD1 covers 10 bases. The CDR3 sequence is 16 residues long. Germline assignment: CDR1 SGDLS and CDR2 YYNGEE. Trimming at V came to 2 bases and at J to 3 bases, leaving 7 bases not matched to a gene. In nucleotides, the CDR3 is TGTGCCAGCAGCGTCCTTGGACAGGGGGGGGACTATGGCTACACCTTC. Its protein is CASSVLGQGGDYGYTF.

The CDR3 DNA reads TGTGCCAGCTCGACGGGGTTCTACAATCAGCCCCAGCATTTT. Translated: CASSTGFYNQPQHF. The chain couples TRBV6-5 to TRBJ1-5; D remains ambiguous. The CDR3 is 14 residues long. CDR1 MNHEY and CDR2 SVGAGI come from the germline V gene. V was clipped by 8 bases and J by 3 bases, with 14 bases between them.

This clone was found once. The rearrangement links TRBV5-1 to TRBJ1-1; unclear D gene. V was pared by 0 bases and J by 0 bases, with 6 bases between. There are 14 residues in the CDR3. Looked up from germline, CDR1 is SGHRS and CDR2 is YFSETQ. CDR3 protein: CASSLDSMNTEAFF. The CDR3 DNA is TGCGCCAGCAGCTTGGACAGCATGAACACTGAAGCTTTCTTT.

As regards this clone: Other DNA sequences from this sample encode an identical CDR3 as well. CDR3 DNA sequence: TGCAGCGTTGAAGTGAGCACAGATACGCAGTATTTT. The encoded protein is CSVEVSTDTQYF. The genes are TRBV29-1 and TRBJ2-3; D gene uncertain. The CDR3 sequence is 12 residues long. Trimming left V 1 base short and J 0 bases short, with 2 bases between. From germline, CDR1 is SQVTM and CDR2 ANQGSEA.

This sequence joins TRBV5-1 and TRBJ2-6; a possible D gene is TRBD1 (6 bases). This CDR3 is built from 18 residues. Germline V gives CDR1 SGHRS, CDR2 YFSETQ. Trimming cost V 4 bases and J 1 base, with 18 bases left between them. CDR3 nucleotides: TGCGCCAGCAGCCCAGTGAAGGGGGATCCTTCTGGGGCCAACGTCCTGACTTTC. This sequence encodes CASSPVKGDPSGANVLTF.

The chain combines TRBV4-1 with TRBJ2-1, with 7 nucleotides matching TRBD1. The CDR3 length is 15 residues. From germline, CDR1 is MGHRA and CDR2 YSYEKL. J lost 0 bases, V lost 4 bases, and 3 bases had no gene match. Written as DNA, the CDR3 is TGCGCCAGCAGCCCGACAGGGAGCTCCTACAATGAGCAGTTCTTC. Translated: CASSPTGSSYNEQFF.

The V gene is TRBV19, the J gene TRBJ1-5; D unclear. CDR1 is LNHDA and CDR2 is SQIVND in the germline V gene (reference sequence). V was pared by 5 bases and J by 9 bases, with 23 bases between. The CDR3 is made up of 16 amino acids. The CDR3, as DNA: TGTGCCAGTAGTCTCTCAGACTTGGGCCTACCGGGGCCCCAGCATTTT. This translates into CASSLSDLGLPGPQHF.

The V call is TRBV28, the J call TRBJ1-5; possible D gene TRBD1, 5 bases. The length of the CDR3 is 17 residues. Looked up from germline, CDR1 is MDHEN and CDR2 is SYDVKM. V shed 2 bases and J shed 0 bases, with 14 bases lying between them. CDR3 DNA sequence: TGTGCCAGCAGTTTAGAGGCGCGGGGCCTTAGCAATCAGCCCCAGCATTTT. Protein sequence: CASSLEARGLSNQPQHF.

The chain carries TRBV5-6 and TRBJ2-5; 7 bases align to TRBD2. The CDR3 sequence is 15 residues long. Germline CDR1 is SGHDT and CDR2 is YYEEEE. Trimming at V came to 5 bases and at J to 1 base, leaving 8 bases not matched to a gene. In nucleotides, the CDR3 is TGTGCCAGCAGGGACTGGGCGGGAGCCCAAGAGACCCAGTACTTC. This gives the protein CASRDWAGAQETQYF.

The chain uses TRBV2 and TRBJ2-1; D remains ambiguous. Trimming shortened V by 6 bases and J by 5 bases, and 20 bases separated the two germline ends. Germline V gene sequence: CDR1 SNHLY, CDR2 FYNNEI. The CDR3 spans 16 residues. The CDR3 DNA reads TGTGCCAGCAGGGCACGGACCCCCTTATTCAACAATGAGCAGTTCTTC. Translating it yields CASRARTPLFNNEQFF.

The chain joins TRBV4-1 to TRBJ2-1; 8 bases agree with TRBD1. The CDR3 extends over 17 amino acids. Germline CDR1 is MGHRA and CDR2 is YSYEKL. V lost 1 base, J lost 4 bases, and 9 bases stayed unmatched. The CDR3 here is CASSQGLEDRDYNEQFF. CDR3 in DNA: TGCGCCAGCAGCCAAGGTCTTGAGGACAGGGATTACAATGAGCAGTTCTTC.

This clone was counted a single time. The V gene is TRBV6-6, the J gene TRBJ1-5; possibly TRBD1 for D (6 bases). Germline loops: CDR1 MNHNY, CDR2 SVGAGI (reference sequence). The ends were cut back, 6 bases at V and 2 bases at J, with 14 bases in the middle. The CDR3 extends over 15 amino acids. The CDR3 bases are TGTGCCAGCAGGGCGGGGGCTGTGGGCAATCAGCCCCAGCATTTT. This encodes CASRAGAVGNQPQHF.

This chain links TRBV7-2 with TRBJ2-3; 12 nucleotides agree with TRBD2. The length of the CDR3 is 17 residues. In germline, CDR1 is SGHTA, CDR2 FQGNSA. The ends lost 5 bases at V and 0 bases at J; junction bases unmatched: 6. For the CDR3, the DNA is TGTGCCAGCAGCCGGGCCGGGACTAGCGGGAGCACAGATACGCAGTATTTT. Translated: CASSRAGTSGSTDTQYF.

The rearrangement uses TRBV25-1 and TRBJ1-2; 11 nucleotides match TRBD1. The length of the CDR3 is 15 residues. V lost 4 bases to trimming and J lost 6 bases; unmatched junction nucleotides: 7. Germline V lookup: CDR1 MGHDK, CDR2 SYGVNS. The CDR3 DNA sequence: TGTGCCAGCAGTGTAACGTGGACAGGGGGCGATGGCTACACCTTC. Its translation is CASSVTWTGGDGYTF.

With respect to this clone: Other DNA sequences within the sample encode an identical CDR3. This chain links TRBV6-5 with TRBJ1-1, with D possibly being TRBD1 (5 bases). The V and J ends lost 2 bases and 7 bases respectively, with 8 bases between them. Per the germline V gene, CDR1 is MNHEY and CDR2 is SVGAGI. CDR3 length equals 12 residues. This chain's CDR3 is CASSYRDGEAFF. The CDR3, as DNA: TGTGCCAGCAGTTACCGGGACGGTGAAGCTTTCTTT.

The CDR3 region has the DNA TGTGCCAGCACCCGCCCAGGGAGCTCCACCGGGGAGCTGTTTTTT. Its translation is CASTRPGSSTGELFF. This rearrangement joins TRBV7-2 to TRBJ2-2, with D perhaps assigned TRBD1 or TRBD2 (5 bases each). V was cut by 7 bases and J by 4 bases, with 16 bases left in between. This CDR3 comprises 15 residues. The V gene's germline CDR1 is SGHTA and CDR2 FQGNSA.

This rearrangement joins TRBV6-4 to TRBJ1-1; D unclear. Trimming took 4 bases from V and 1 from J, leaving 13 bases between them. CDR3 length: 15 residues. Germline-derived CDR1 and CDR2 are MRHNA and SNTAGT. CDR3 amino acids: CASSVTSTGNTEAFF. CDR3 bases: TGTGCCAGCAGTGTGACGTCCACGGGGAACACTGAAGCTTTCTTT.

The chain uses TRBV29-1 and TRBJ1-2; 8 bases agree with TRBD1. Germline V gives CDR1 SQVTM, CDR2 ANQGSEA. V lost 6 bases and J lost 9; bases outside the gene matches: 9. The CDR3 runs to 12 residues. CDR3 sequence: CSVAAGGASYTF. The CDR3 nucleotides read TGCAGCGTGGCCGCAGGGGGCGCGAGCTACACCTTC.